This TCR beta chain was profiled in a study of control samples from healthy donors and cancer patients. Clones were sequenced by immunoSEQ multiplex PCR, and TCRdb holds only the in-frame ones, with some missing. The data show tens of thousands of clones, with around 90% seen just once and roughly 1.5% held by the top ten. CDR1 is LNHNV, CDR2 YYDKDF, per germline (reference sequence). CDR3 size: 14 residues. Trimming took off 0 bases at V and 9 bases at J, with 12 bases between the two ends. V usage is TRBV15 and J usage is TRBJ2-1; D is tentatively TRBD1 or TRBD2 (5 bases each). Material: PBMCs. The TCR originated in a man between 35 and 55 years old with colorectal cancer. The DNA for the CDR3 is TGTGCCACCAGCAGAGATGGGGCTGGGGGTGAGCAGTTCTTC. Protein: CATSRDGAGGEQFF.